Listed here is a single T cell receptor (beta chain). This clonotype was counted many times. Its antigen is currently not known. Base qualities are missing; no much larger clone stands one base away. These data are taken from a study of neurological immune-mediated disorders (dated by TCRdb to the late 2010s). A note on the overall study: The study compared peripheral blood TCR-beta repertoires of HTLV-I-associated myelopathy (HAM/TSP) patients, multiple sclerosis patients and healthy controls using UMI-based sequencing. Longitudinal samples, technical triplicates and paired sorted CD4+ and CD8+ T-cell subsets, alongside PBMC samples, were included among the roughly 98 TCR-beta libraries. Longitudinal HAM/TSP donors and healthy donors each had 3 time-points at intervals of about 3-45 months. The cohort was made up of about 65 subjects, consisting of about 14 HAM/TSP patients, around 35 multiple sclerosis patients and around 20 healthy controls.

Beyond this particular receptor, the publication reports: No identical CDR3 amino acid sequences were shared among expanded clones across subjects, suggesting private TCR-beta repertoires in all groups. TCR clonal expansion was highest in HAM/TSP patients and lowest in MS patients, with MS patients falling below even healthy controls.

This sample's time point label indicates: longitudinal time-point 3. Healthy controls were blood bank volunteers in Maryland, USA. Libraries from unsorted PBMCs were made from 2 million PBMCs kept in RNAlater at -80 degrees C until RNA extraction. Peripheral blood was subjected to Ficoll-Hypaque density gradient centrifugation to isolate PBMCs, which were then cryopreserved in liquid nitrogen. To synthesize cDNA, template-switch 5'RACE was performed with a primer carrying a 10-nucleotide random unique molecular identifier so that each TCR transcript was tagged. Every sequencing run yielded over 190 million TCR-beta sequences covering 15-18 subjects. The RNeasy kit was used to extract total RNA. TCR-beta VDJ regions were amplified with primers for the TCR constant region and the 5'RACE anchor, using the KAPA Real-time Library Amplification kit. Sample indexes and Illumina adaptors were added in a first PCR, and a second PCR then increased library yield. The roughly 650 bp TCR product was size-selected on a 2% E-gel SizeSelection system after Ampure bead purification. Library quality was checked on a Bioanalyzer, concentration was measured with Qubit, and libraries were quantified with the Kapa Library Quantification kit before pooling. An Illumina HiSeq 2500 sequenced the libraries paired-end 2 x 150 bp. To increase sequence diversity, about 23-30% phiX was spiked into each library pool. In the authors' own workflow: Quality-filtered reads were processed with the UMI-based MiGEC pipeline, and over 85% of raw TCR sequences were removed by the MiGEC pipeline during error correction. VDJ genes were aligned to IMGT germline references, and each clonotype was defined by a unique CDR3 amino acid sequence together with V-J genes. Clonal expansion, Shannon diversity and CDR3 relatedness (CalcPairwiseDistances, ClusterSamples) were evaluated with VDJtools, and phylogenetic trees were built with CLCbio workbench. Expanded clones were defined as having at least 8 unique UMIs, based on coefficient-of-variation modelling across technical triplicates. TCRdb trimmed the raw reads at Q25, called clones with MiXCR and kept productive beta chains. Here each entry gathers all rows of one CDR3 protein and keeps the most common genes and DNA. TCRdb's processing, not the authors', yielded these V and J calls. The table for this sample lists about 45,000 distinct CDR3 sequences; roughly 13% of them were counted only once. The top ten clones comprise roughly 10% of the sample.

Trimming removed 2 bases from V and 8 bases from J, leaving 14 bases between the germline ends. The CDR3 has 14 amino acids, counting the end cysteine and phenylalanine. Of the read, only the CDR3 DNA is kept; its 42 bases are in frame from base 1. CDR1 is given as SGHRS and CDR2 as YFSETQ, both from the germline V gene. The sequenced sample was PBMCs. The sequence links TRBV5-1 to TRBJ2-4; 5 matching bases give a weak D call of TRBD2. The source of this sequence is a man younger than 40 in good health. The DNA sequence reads TGCGCCAGCAGCTTAGAGGGCCTTGGGGACATTCAGTACTTC. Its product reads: CASSLEGLGDIQYF.